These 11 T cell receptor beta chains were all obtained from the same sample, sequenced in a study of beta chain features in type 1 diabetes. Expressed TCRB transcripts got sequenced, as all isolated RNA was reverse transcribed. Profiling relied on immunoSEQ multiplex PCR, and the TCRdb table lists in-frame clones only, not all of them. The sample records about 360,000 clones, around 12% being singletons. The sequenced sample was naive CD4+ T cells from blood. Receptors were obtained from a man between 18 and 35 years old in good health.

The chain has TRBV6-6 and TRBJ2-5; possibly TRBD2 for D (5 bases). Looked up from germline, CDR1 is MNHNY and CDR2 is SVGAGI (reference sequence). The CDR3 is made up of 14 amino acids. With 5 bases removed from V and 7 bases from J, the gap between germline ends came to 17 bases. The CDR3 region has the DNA TGTGCCAGCAGTACTAGAGCCTCAACGGGGACCCAGTACTTC. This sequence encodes CASSTRASTGTQYF.

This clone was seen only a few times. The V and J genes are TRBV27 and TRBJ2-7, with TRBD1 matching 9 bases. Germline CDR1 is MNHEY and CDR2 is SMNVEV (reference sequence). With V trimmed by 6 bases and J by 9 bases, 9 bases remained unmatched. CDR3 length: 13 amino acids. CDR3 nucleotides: TGTGCCAGCAGCCCTAGACAGGGGGAGGTGCAGTACTTC. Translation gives CASSPRQGEVQYF.

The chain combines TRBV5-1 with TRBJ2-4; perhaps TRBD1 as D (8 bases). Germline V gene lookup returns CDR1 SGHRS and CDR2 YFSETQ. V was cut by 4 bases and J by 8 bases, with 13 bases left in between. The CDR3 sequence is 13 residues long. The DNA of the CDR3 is TGCGCCAGCAGCGTAACAGGGGGGGACATTCAGTACTTC. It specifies CASSVTGGDIQYF.

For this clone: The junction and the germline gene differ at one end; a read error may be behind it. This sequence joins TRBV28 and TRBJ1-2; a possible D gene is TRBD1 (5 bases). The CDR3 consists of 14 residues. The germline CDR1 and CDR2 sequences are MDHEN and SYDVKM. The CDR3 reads CASSLSTDNYGYTF. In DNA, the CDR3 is TGTGCCAGCAGCTTATCGACAGATAACTATGGCTACACCTTC.

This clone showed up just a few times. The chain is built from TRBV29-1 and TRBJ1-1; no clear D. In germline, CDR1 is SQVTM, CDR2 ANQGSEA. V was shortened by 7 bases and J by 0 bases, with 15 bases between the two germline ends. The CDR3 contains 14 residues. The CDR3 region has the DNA TGCAGCGCCCCAAGCGTGGAAATGAACACTGAAGCTTTCTTT. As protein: CSAPSVEMNTEAFF.

CDR3 residues: CASTPDGGSYNEQFF. The CDR3 coding sequence is TGTGCCAGCACTCCGGACGGGGGATCCTACAATGAGCAGTTCTTC. The chain recombines TRBV5-4 with TRBJ2-1; tentative D call: TRBD2 (6 bases). The V gene lost 6 bases and the J gene lost 1 base, with 14 bases spanning the gap. This CDR3 region has 15 residues. Germline V CDR1 and CDR2: SGHNT, YYREEE (reference sequence).

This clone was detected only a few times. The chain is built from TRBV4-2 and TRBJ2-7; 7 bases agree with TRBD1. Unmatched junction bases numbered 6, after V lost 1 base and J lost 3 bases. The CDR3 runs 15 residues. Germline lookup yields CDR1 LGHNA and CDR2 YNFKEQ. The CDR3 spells CASSQGDRLSYEQYF. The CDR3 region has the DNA TGTGCCAGCAGCCAAGGGGACAGACTAAGCTACGAGCAGTACTTC.

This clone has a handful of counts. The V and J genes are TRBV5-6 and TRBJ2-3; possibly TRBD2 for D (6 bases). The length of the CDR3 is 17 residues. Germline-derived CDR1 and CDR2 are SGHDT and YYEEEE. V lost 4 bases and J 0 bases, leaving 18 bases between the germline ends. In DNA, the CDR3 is TGTGCCAGCAGCCTAAACCGGGACTCTCTTAGCACAGATACGCAGTATTTT. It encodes CASSLNRDSLSTDTQYF.

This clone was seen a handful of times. The CDR3 spells CASSPWTGDNSPLHF. CDR3 nucleotide sequence: TGCGCCAGCAGCCCTTGGACAGGGGATAATTCACCCCTCCACTTT. The chain links TRBV5-1 to TRBJ1-6; 9 bases are shared with TRBD1. Germline V gives CDR1 SGHRS, CDR2 YFSETQ. With V trimmed by 4 bases and J by 5 bases, 4 bases remained unmatched. CDR3 length equals 15 residues.

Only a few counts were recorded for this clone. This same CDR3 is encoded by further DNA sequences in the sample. In DNA, the CDR3 is TGCGCCAGCAGCTTGGGGGGGGCTGGGGCCAACGTCCTGACTTTC. Encoded protein: CASSLGGAGANVLTF. This sequence joins TRBV5-1 and TRBJ2-6; TRBD2 is a possible D gene (6 bases). This CDR3 comprises 15 residues. From germline, CDR1 is SGHRS and CDR2 YFSETQ. Trimming left V 0 bases short and J 2 bases short, with 6 bases between. The variable domain in full, with the rest retrieved from reference TRBV5-1 and TRBJ2-6, is KAGVTQTPRYLIKTRGQQVTLSCSPISGHRSVSWYQQTPGQGLQFLFEYFSETQRNKGNFPGRFSGRQFSNSRSEMNVSTLELGDSALYLCASSLGGAGANVLTFGAGSRLTVL.

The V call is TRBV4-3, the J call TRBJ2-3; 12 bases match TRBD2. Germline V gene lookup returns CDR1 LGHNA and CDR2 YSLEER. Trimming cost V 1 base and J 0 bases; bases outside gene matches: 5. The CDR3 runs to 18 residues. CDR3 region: CASSQVLAGGRSTDTQYF. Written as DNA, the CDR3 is TGCGCCAGCAGCCAAGTCCTAGCGGGAGGGCGTAGCACAGATACGCAGTATTTT.